This T cell receptor (beta chain) appears in the sequencing data of a study of T-cell memory formation after mild COVID-19. Study-wide context: Clusters were largely donor specific. General study findings and limits: The study found balanced CD4/CD8 in clones contracting day 15 to 85 and a CD4+ lean in later expanders. Cross-reactive memory seemingly joined, as some responding clones were found in pre-infection memory.

As for this clonotype: Its antigen remains unidentified.

TCR alpha and TCR beta cDNA libraries with sample barcodes and UMIs came from 5'RACE using constant-segment primers. TCRdb independently ran MiXCR on the 5' RACE reads; one entry per CDR3 protein. Among about 400,000 distinct CDR3 sequences, around a quarter were seen once, and the ten largest hold roughly 14%. The CDR3 spans 13 residues. The germline V gene has CDR1 SGHTA and CDR2 FQGNSA. V lost 5 bases and J lost 4, with 11 bases in between. The chain is built from TRBV7-2 and TRBJ2-5, with D unclear. The sequenced material came from PBMCs or a T cell subset sorted from them (not recorded which). The TCR was taken from an adult woman who had mild COVID-19 (a few samples of this study predate the infection). Cell type and time point are not known. CDR3 coding DNA: TGTGCCAGCAGCCGACAAGTACGAGAGACCCAGTACTTC. Translated: CASSRQVRETQYF.